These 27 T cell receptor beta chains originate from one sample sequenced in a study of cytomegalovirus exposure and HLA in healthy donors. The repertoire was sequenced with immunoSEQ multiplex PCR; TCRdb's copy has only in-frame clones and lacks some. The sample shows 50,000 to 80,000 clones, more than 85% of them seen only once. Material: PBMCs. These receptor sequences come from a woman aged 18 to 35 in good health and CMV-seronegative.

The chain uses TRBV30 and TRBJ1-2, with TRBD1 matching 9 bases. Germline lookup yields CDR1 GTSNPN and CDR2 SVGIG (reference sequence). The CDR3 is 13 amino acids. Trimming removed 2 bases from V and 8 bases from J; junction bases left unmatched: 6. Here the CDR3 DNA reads TGTGCCTGGAGTACGGGACAGGGAGGCGGCTACACCTTC. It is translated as CAWSTGQGGGYTF.

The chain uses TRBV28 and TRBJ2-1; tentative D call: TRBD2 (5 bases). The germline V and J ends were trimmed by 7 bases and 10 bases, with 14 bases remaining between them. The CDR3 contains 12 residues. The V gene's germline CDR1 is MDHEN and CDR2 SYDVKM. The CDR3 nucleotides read TGTGCCAGCACCAGAGGGCACGGAGAGCAGTTCTTC. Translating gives CASTRGHGEQFF.

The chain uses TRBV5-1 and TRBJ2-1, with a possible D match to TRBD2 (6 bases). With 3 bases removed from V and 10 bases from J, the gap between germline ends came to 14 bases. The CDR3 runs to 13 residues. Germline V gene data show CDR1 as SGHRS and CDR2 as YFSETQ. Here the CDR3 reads CASSSDLGGEQFF. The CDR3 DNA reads TGCGCCAGCAGCTCAGACCTGGGGGGAGAGCAGTTCTTC. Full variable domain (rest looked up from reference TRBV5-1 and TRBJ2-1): KAGVTQTPRYLIKTRGQQVTLSCSPISGHRSVSWYQQTPGQGLQFLFEYFSETQRNKGNFPGRFSGRQFSNSRSEMNVSTLELGDSALYLCASSSDLGGEQFFGPGTRLTVL.

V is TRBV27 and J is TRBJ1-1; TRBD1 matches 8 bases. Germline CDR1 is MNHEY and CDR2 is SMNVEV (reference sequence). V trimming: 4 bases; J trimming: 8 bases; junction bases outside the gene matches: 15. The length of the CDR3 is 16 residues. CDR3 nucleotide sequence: TGTGCCAGCAGTTCTTCCTCGGGACAGGCTTTCTTCGAAGCTTTCTTT. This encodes CASSSSSGQAFFEAFF.

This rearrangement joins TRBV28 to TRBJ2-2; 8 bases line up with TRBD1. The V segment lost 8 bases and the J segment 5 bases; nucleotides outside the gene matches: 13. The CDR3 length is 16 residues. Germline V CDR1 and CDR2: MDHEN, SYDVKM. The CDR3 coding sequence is TGTGCCAGCTCCCCGCCGGGACAGGAATTAACCGGGGAGCTGTTTTTT. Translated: CASSPPGQELTGELFF. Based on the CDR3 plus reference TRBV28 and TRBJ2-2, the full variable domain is DVKVTQSSRYLVKRTGEKVFLECVQDMDHENMFWYRQDPGLGLRLIYFSYDVKMKEKGDIPEGYSVSREKKERFSLILESASTNQTSMYLCASSPPGQELTGELFFGEGSRLTVL.

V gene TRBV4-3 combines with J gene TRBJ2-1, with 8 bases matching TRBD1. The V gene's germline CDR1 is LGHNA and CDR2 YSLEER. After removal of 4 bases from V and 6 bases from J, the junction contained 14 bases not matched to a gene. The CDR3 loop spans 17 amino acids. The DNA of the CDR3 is TGCGCCAGCAGCCCCAAGACCTCGACAGGGGTTCGCAATGAGCAGTTCTTC. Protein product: CASSPKTSTGVRNEQFF.

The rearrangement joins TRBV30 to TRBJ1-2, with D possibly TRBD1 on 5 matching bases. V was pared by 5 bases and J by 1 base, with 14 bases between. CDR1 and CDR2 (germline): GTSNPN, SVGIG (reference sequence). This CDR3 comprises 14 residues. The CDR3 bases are TGTGCCTGGTCACCGGGGGGGGTTAACTATGGCTACACCTTC. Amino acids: CAWSPGGVNYGYTF.

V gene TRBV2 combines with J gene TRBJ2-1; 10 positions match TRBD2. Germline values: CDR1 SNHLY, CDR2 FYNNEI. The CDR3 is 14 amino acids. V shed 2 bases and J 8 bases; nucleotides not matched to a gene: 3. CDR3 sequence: CASSENLAGDEQFF. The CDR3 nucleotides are TGTGCCAGCAGTGAAAACCTAGCGGGAGATGAGCAGTTCTTC.

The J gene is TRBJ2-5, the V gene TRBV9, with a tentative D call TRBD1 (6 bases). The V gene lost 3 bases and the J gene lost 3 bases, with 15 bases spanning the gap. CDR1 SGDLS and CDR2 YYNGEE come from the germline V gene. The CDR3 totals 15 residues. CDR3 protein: CASSEQGMVEETQYF. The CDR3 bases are TGTGCCAGCAGCGAACAGGGTATGGTTGAAGAGACCCAGTACTTC. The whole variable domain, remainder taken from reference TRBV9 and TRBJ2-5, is DSGVTQTPKHLITATGQRVTLRCSPRSGDLSVYWYQQSLDQGLQFLIQYYNGEERAKGNILERFSAQQFPDLHSELNLSSLELGDSALYFCASSEQGMVEETQYFGPGTRLLVL.

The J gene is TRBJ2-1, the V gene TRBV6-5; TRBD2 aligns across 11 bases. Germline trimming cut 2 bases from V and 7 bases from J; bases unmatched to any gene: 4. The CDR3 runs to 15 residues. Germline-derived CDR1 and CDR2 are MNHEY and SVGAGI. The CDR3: CASSYQGLAVNEQFF. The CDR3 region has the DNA TGTGCCAGCAGTTACCAGGGACTAGCGGTAAATGAGCAGTTCTTC.

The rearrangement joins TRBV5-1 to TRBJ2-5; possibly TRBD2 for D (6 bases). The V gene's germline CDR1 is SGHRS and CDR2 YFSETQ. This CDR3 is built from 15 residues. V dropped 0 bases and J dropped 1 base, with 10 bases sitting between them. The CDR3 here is CASSLEPAGQETQYF. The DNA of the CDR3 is TGCGCCAGCAGCTTGGAGCCAGCGGGCCAAGAGACCCAGTACTTC.

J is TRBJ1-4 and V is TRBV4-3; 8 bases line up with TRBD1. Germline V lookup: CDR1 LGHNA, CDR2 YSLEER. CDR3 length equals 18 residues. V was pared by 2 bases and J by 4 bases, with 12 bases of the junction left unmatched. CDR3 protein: CASSQSGPGTGINEKLFF. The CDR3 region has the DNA TGCGCCAGCAGCCAATCAGGACCGGGGACAGGCATTAATGAAAAACTGTTTTTT.

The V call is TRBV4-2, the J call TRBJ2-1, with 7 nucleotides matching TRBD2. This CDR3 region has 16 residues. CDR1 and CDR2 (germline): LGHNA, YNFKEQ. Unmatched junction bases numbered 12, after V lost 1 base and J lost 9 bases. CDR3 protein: CASSQAVGRGSSEQFF. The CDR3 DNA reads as TGTGCCAGCAGCCAAGCAGTGGGGCGCGGGAGCAGTGAGCAGTTCTTC.

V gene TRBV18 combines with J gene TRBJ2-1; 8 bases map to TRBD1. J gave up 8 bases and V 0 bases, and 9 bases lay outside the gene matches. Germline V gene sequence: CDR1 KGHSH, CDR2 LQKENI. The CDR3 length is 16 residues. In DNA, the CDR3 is TGTGCCAGCTCACCACCTGGGCAGGGGGCAGGCCATGAGCAGTTCTTC. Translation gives CASSPPGQGAGHEQFF.

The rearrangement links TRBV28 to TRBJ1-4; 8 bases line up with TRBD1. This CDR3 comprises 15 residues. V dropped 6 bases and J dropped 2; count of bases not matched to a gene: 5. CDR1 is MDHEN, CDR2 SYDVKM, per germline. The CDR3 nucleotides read TGTGCCAGCAGCACGACAGGGGCCACTAATGAAAAACTGTTTTTT. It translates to CASSTTGATNEKLFF.

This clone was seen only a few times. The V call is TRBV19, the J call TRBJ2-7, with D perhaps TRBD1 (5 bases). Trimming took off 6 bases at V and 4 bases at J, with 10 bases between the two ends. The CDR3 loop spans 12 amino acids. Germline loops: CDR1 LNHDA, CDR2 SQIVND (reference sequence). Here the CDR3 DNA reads TGTGCCAGTAGCACAAGGGGTTACGAGCAGTACTTC. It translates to CASSTRGYEQYF.

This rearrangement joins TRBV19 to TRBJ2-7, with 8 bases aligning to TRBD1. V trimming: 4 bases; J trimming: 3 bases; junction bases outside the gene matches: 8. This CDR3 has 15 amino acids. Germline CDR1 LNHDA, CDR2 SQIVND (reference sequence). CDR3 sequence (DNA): TGTGCCAGTAGTACAACCGGGACAGGCCGCTACGAGCAGTACTTC. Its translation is CASSTTGTGRYEQYF.

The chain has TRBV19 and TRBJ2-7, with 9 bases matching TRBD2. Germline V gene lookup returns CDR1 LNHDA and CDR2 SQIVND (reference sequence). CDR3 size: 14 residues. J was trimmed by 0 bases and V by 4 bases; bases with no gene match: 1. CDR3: CASSTSGISYEQYF. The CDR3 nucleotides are TGTGCCAGTAGTACTAGCGGGATCTCCTACGAGCAGTACTTC.

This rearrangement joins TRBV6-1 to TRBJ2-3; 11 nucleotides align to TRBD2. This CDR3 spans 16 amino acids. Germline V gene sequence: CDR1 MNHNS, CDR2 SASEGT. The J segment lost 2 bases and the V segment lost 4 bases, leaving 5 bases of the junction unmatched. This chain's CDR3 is CASSGRTSGYTDTQYF. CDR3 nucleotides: TGTGCCAGCAGTGGGAGGACTAGCGGGTACACAGATACGCAGTATTTT.

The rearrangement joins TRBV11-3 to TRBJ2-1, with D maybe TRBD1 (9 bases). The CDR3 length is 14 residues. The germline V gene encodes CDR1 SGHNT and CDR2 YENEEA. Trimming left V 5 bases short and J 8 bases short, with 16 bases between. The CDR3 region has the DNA TGTGCCAGCAGCCGGGGGGGGACAGGGTATGAGCAGTTCTTC. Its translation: CASSRGGTGYEQFF.

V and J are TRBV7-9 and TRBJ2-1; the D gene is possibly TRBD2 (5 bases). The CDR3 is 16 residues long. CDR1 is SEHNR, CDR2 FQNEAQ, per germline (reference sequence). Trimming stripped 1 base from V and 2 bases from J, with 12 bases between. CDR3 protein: CASSLVVGVAYNEQFF. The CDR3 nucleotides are TGTGCCAGCAGCTTAGTGGTGGGAGTAGCCTACAATGAGCAGTTCTTC.

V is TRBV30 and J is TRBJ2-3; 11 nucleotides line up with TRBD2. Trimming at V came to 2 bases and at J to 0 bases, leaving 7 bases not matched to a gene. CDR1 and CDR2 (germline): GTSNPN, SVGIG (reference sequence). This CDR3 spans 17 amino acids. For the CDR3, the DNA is TGTGCCTGGAGTTCTCTAGCGGGAGGTTGGAGCACAGATACGCAGTATTTT. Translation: CAWSSLAGGWSTDTQYF.

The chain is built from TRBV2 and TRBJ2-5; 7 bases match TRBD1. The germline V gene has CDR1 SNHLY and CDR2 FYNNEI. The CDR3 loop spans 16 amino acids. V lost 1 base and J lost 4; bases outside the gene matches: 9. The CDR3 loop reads CASSEDIRGFVETQYF. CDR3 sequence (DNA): TGTGCCAGCAGTGAAGATATCAGGGGGTTTGTAGAGACCCAGTACTTC.

The CDR3 DNA reads TGCGCCAGCAGCCTAAGGACAGGTTCCTTCGATGAGCAGTACTTC. Residues: CASSLRTGSFDEQYF. The chain uses TRBV5-1 and TRBJ2-7; 7 nucleotides line up with TRBD1. Per germline, CDR1 SGHRS and CDR2 YFSETQ. The CDR3 is made up of 15 amino acids. Losses at the gene ends were 4 bases for V and 7 bases for J; bases not matched to a gene: 14.

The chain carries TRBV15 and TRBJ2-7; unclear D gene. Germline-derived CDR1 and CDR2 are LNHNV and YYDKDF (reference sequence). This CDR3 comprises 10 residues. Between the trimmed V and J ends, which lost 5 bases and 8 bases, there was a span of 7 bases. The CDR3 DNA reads TGTGCCACCAGCCCGAGGCAGCAGTACTTC. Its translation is CATSPRQQYF.

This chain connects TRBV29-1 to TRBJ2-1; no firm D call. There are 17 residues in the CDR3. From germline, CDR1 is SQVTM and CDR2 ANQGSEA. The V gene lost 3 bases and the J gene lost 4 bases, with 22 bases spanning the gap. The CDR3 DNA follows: TGCAGCGTTGATAGTAACAAAGGCAGGAACCAGTACAATGAGCAGTTCTTC. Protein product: CSVDSNKGRNQYNEQFF.

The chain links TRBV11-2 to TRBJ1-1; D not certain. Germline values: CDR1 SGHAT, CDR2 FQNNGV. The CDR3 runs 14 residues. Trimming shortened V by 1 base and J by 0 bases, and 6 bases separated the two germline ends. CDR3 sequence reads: CASSLVSLNTEAFF. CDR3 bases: TGTGCCAGCAGCTTAGTCTCTCTGAACACTGAAGCTTTCTTT.